These 31 T cell receptor beta chains came from one sample sequenced in a study of identical twins. TCRdb processed the 5' RACE reads anew with MiXCR; each CDR3 protein has one entry. The repertoire includes 310,000 or so distinct CDR3 sequences, 6.5% to 9.5% of them detected once, and roughly 2.1% sits in the top ten. This sample also appeared in a second study, on yellow fever vaccine responses in identical twins.

Sequencing used memory (CD45RO+) T cells sorted from blood. Receptor source: a woman under 30 in good health.

The chain combines TRBV7-2 with TRBJ1-5; D possibly corresponds to TRBD1 (6 bases). The germline gives CDR1 SGHTA, CDR2 FQGNSA. V gave up 1 base and J gave up 6 bases, with 10 bases separating them. CDR3 length: 14 residues. CDR3 coding DNA: TGTGCCAGCAGCTTAGGTTACAGGGTTCAGCCCCAGCATTTT. Translation gives CASSLGYRVQPQHF.

The V call is TRBV2, the J call TRBJ2-1; TRBD1 is a possible D gene (6 bases). This CDR3 region has 12 residues. V lost 6 bases to trimming and J lost 7 bases, with 10 bases between them. Germline lookup yields CDR1 SNHLY and CDR2 FYNNEI. CDR3 protein: CASREDSNEQFF. Written as DNA, the CDR3 is TGTGCCAGCAGGGAGGACAGTAATGAGCAGTTCTTC.

The sample holds many counts of this clonotype. The V gene is TRBV6-5, the J gene TRBJ2-2, with a possible D match to TRBD1 (6 bases). Per germline, CDR1 MNHEY and CDR2 SVGAGI. V dropped 4 bases and J dropped 1 base, with 13 bases sitting between them. The CDR3 consists of 16 residues. The CDR3: CASSFYGTQNTGELFF. Here the CDR3 DNA reads TGTGCCAGCAGTTTTTACGGGACACAGAACACCGGGGAGCTGTTTTTT.

This clonotype was counted a few times. The rearrangement joins TRBV7-2 to TRBJ2-5; 10 nucleotides agree with TRBD2. The length of the CDR3 is 16 residues. The germline gives CDR1 SGHTA, CDR2 FQGNSA. The ends lost 1 base at V and 4 bases at J; junction bases unmatched: 6. In DNA form, the CDR3 reads TGTGCCAGCAGCTTAGATAGCGGGAGGACTTTAGAGACCCAGTACTTC. This encodes CASSLDSGRTLETQYF. The complete variable domain, with remaining parts taken from reference TRBV7-2 and TRBJ2-5, reads GAGVSQSPSNKVTEKGKDVELRCDPISGHTALYWYRQSLGQGLEFLIYFQGNSAPDKSGLPSDRFSAERTGGSVSTLTIQRTQQEDSAVYLCASSLDSGRTLETQYFGPGTRLLVL.

This clonotype was picked up a small number of times. The CDR3 coding sequence is TGTGCCAGCAGCTCACGACAGGGATGGACCTTC. This sequence encodes CASSSRQGWTF. The chain recombines TRBV7-9 with TRBJ1-2; 7 bases are shared with TRBD1. Trimming at V came to 4 bases and at J to 14 bases, leaving 7 bases not matched to a gene. Germline CDR1 SEHNR, CDR2 FQNEAQ (reference sequence). The CDR3 is made up of 11 amino acids. Full variable domain (missing parts from reference TRBV7-9 and TRBJ1-2): DTGVSQNPRHKITKRGQNVTFRCDPISEHNRLYWYRQTLGQGPEFLTYFQNEAQLEKSRLLSDRFSAERPKGSFSTLEIQRTEQGDSAMYLCASSSRQGWTFGSGTRLTVV.

This clonotype was picked up a small number of times. The V gene is TRBV5-1, the J gene TRBJ2-5; TRBD1 matches at 7 bases. The CDR3 extends over 15 amino acids. V gave up 3 bases and J gave up 3 bases; unmatched junction bases: 8. The germline CDR1 and CDR2 sequences are SGHRS and YFSETQ. CDR3 bases: TGCGCCAGCAGCTCAGCCGGGACAGACAAAGAGACCCAGTACTTC. It is translated as CASSSAGTDKETQYF.

This clonotype occurred a few times. The chain uses TRBV6-2 or TRBV6-3 and TRBJ2-1, with a weak D call TRBD1 (5 bases). Trimming took off 1 base at V and 0 bases at J, with 19 bases between the two ends. This CDR3 is 19 amino acids long. CDR1 and CDR2 from the germline V gene are MNHEY and SVGEGT. The CDR3 spells CASSYWAGWGTSSYNEQFF. The CDR3 DNA reads TGTGCCAGCAGTTACTGGGCAGGGTGGGGAACCTCCTCCTACAATGAGCAGTTCTTC.

This chain joins TRBV7-8 and TRBJ2-1; no firm D call. CDR1 SGHVS and CDR2 FQNEAQ come from the germline V gene. This CDR3 contains 16 residues. Trimming removed 4 bases from V and 6 bases from J, with 19 bases in between. CDR3 region: CASSSEPVRGLNEQFF. CDR3 DNA: TGTGCCAGCAGCTCCGAGCCTGTAAGAGGTCTCAATGAGCAGTTCTTC.

The chain has TRBV20-1 and TRBJ2-1, with TRBD2 matching over 11 bases. From germline, CDR1 is DFQATT and CDR2 SNEGSKA (reference sequence). V gave up 6 bases and J gave up 4 bases; unmatched junction bases: 5. The CDR3 totals 14 residues. As DNA, the CDR3 is TGCAGTGCCAAGACTAGCGGGGATTACAATGAGCAGTTCTTC. It is translated as CSAKTSGDYNEQFF.

This clonotype came up a few times. The V and J genes are TRBV13 and TRBJ2-7, with a weak D call TRBD2 (5 bases). V lost 6 bases and J 4 bases, leaving 19 bases between the germline ends. This CDR3 is built from 15 residues. Germline CDR1 reads PRHDT; CDR2 reads FYEKMQ (reference sequence). CDR3 in DNA: TGTGCCAGCAGTTTTAAGGACGGGGTAGGATACGAGCAGTACTTC. Its protein is CASSFKDGVGYEQYF.

This clonotype was detected many times. This chain connects TRBV11-2 to TRBJ2-1; TRBD2 is a possible D gene (5 bases). Trimming removed 2 bases from V and 5 bases from J, with 10 bases in between. Per germline, CDR1 SGHAT and CDR2 FQNNGV. The CDR3 length is 14 residues. The CDR3 spells CASSLFSGNNEQFF. CDR3 coding DNA: TGTGCCAGCAGCTTATTCAGCGGCAACAATGAGCAGTTCTTC.

The chain's CDR3 is CASSDLAGGLETQYF. In nucleotides, the CDR3 is TGTGCCAGCAGTGATCTAGCGGGGGGGTTGGAGACCCAGTACTTC. V gene TRBV6-1 combines with J gene TRBJ2-5; 12 positions agree with TRBD2. Trimming cost V 3 bases and J 5 bases; bases outside gene matches: 4. The germline CDR1 and CDR2 sequences are MNHNS and SASEGT. CDR3 length equals 15 residues.

The gene calls are TRBV28 and TRBJ2-7; 7 bases are a match to TRBD1. Germline CDR1 reads MDHEN; CDR2 reads SYDVKM. Trimming at V came to 5 bases and at J to 3 bases, leaving 7 bases not matched to a gene. The CDR3 is 14 amino acids. CDR3 sequence: CASSVGQAHYEQYF. CDR3 DNA sequence: TGTGCCAGCAGTGTCGGACAGGCACACTACGAGCAGTACTTC. The whole variable domain, remainder taken from reference TRBV28 and TRBJ2-7, is DVKVTQSSRYLVKRTGEKVFLECVQDMDHENMFWYRQDPGLGLRLIYFSYDVKMKEKGDIPEGYSVSREKKERFSLILESASTNQTSMYLCASSVGQAHYEQYFGPGTRLTVT.

This clonotype was picked up many times. The chain employs TRBV4-2 and TRBJ1-4; D not certain. V was trimmed by 0 bases and J by 5 bases, leaving 13 bases between them. Germline V gives CDR1 LGHNA, CDR2 YNFKEQ. The CDR3 totals 16 residues. The CDR3 sequence is CASSQDQPVSNEKLFF. The CDR3 DNA reads as TGTGCCAGCAGCCAAGATCAGCCAGTGTCCAATGAAAAACTGTTTTTT.

This clonotype came up a few times. This chain uses TRBV24-1 with TRBJ1-2; 8 nucleotides align to TRBD1. This CDR3 comprises 16 residues. The germline gives CDR1 KGHDR, CDR2 SFDVKD. V shed 4 bases and J 2 bases; nucleotides not matched to a gene: 8. In DNA, the CDR3 is TGTGCCACCAGTGACCGAAGGACAGGGACCAACTATGGCTACACCTTC. Translating gives CATSDRRTGTNYGYTF.

In its sample, this clonotype was seen a few times. CDR3 residues: CSARAEGRTYEQYF. The CDR3 DNA sequence: TGCAGTGCTAGAGCTGAAGGGAGGACCTACGAGCAGTACTTC. This sequence joins TRBV20-1 and TRBJ2-7, with D possibly matching TRBD2 (6 bases). The length of the CDR3 is 14 residues. V dropped 1 base and J dropped 2 bases, with 12 bases sitting between them. The germline CDR1 and CDR2 sequences are DFQATT and SNEGSKA (reference sequence).

This clonotype occurred many times. This chain connects TRBV10-3 to TRBJ1-2; TRBD1 agrees at 7 bases. The ends lost 0 bases at V and 1 base at J; junction bases unmatched: 5. This CDR3 is built from 16 residues. Germline-derived CDR1 and CDR2 are ENHRY and SYGVKD. The CDR3 sequence is CAISESPTGINYGYTF. Written as DNA, the CDR3 is TGTGCCATCAGTGAGTCTCCGACAGGGATTAACTATGGCTACACCTTC.

This clonotype was seen a handful of times. The chain uses TRBV12-5 and TRBJ2-4; 7 bases are a match to TRBD1. Germline lookup yields CDR1 LGHNT and CDR2 FRNRAP. The CDR3 is 15 residues long. The trim removed 3 bases at V and 1 base at J, leaving 3 bases unmatched. CDR3 bases: TGTGCTAGTGGTTTTGAGGGGGCCGCCAAAAACATTCAGTACTTC. It is translated as CASGFEGAAKNIQYF.

This clonotype was seen repeatedly, ten times or more. The chain employs TRBV6-1 and TRBJ1-5; D perhaps matches TRBD1 (6 bases). V dropped 6 bases and J dropped 6 bases, with 21 bases sitting between them. Germline V gene lookup returns CDR1 MNHNS and CDR2 SASEGT. CDR3 length equals 16 residues. The CDR3 region is CASSQRGQGGGQPQHF. For the CDR3, the DNA is TGTGCCAGCAGCCAGCGGGGGCAGGGCGGGGGTCAGCCCCAGCATTTT.

The chain couples TRBV10-3 to TRBJ2-5; no firm D call. This CDR3 region has 13 residues. Trimming removed 2 bases from V and 2 bases from J, with 6 bases in between. The germline V gene has CDR1 ENHRY and CDR2 SYGVKD. The CDR3, as DNA: TGTGCCATCAGTGAGCGAGCTCAAGAGACCCAGTACTTC. Protein: CAISERAQETQYF.

The table lists this clonotype with a count of one. J is TRBJ2-5 and V is TRBV11-3, with 12 positions matching TRBD2. This CDR3 region has 14 residues. The V gene's germline CDR1 is SGHNT and CDR2 YENEEA. V shed 3 bases, J shed 9 bases, and the junction held 5 bases outside the gene matches. The chain's CDR3 is CASSLLASGRAQYF. CDR3 nucleotide sequence: TGTGCCAGCAGCTTGTTGGCTAGCGGGAGGGCCCAGTACTTC.

This clonotype was observed many times. The rearrangement uses TRBV7-8 and TRBJ2-2; D ambiguous. There are 12 residues in the CDR3. Trimming cost V 8 bases and J 0 bases, with 4 bases left between them. CDR1 is SGHVS and CDR2 is FQNEAQ in the germline V gene. The CDR3 nucleotides read TGTGCCAGCGGCGCGAACACCGGGGAGCTGTTTTTT. Translating gives CASGANTGELFF.

This clonotype turned up a few times. The rearrangement joins TRBV12-3 or TRBV12-4 to TRBJ1-4, with D uncertain. The CDR3 sequence is 15 residues long. V was trimmed by 6 bases and J by 5 bases, leaving 16 bases between them. This chain's CDR3 is CASRFDPSTNEKLFF. CDR3 sequence (DNA): TGTGCCAGCAGATTTGACCCGAGTACGAATGAAAAACTGTTTTTT.

This clonotype was counted between two and nine times. The V call is TRBV6-5, the J call TRBJ2-7; 9 positions match TRBD1. The CDR3 has 14 amino acids. Germline values: CDR1 MNHEY, CDR2 SVGAGI. J gave up 4 bases and V 4 bases, and 5 bases lay outside the gene matches. The CDR3 loop reads CASSSPGTGYEQYV. The CDR3 DNA follows: TGTGCCAGCAGTTCACCCGGGACAGGGTACGAGCAGTACGTC.

In DNA, the CDR3 is TGTGCCAGCAGTCCTCGGACTAGCGGGGGAGTCCAAGAGACCCAGTACTTC. It yields the protein CASSPRTSGGVQETQYF. The V call is TRBV3-1, the J call TRBJ2-5, with 13 bases aligning to TRBD2. Germline V lookup: CDR1 LGHDT, CDR2 YNNKEL (reference sequence). The CDR3 is 17 residues long. J lost 1 base, V lost 6 bases, and 8 bases had no gene match.

This clonotype was counted at least ten times. The rearrangement links TRBV25-1 to TRBJ2-3; 10 positions agree with TRBD2. V gave up 2 bases and J gave up 5 bases; unmatched junction bases: 4. Germline loops: CDR1 MGHDK, CDR2 SYGVNS. This CDR3 has 15 residues. The CDR3 reads CASSERLAGVDTQYF. The CDR3 bases are TGTGCCAGCAGTGAAAGGCTAGCGGGGGTAGATACGCAGTATTTT.

V and J are TRBV20-1 and TRBJ2-3, with 12 positions matching TRBD2. Looked up from germline, CDR1 is DFQATT and CDR2 is SNEGSKA (reference sequence). V gave up 1 base and J gave up 0 bases; unmatched junction bases: 5. The CDR3 runs 17 residues. CDR3 sequence reads: CSARVPSGRVSTDTQYF. The CDR3 nucleotides read TGCAGTGCTAGAGTCCCTAGCGGGAGGGTTAGCACAGATACGCAGTATTTT.

This clonotype came up many times. Here the CDR3 reads CASKVGAGELFF. The CDR3 region has the DNA TGTGCCAGCAAAGTGGGGGCCGGGGAGCTGTTTTTT. The chain couples TRBV6-5 to TRBJ2-2, with D possibly called TRBD1 or TRBD2 (5 bases each). V was pared by 7 bases and J by 6 bases, with 9 bases between. The germline gives CDR1 MNHEY, CDR2 SVGAGI. The CDR3 is 12 residues long.

This clonotype was picked up a small number of times. Here the CDR3 reads CASSFRGARGTDTQYF. The CDR3 nucleotides read TGTGCCAGCAGTTTCCGGGGGGCCCGAGGCACAGATACGCAGTATTTT. The chain combines TRBV27 with TRBJ2-3; D is perhaps TRBD2 (7 bases). The germline V gene encodes CDR1 MNHEY and CDR2 SMNVEV (reference sequence). CDR3 length: 16 residues. Trimming pared 3 bases from V and 1 base from J, leaving 14 bases between.

This rearrangement joins TRBV12-3 or TRBV12-4 to TRBJ2-3; D may be TRBD1 (6 bases). The CDR3 consists of 15 residues. Trimming pared 6 bases from V and 1 base from J, leaving 14 bases between. The CDR3 reads CASSPQGLGTDTQYF. The CDR3 nucleotides are TGTGCCAGCAGCCCTCAGGGGTTGGGCACAGATACGCAGTATTTT.

The chain links TRBV7-9 to TRBJ2-7; possibly TRBD2 for D (6 bases). V lost 3 bases and J lost 4, with 19 bases in between. The CDR3 is 16 residues long. Germline CDR1 and CDR2: SEHNR and FQNEAQ (reference sequence). CDR3 in amino acids: CASSFRIGAGRYEQYF. The CDR3 DNA reads TGTGCCAGCAGCTTCCGAATCGGGGCAGGGAGGTACGAGCAGTACTTC.